A single sample gave rise to the 24 T cell receptor beta chains below, sequenced in a study of blood T cell repertoires in COVID-19. Sequencing was performed with immunoSEQ multiplex PCR; in TCRdb, only in-frame clones are kept and a portion is missing. The sample yields around 200,000 clones, just under 90% seen once. The specimen sequenced was peripheral blood. These receptors were taken from a man aged 55-75 years who had recovered from COVID-19.

The genes are TRBV27 and TRBJ1-6; 9 positions agree with TRBD1. The CDR3 is 14 residues long. Germline V lookup: CDR1 MNHEY, CDR2 SMNVEV (reference sequence). V lost 2 bases to trimming and J lost 8 bases; unmatched junction nucleotides: 1. CDR3 region: CASSLGQGHSPLHF. The CDR3 region has the DNA TGTGCCAGCAGTTTAGGACAGGGGCATTCACCCCTCCACTTT.

In its sample, this clone was seen once. V usage is TRBV28 and J usage is TRBJ1-4; 9 nucleotides align to TRBD1. CDR3 size: 14 residues. Germline V gene lookup returns CDR1 MDHEN and CDR2 SYDVKM. The junction had 4 bases not matched to a gene; V was cut back by 6 bases and J by 5 bases. The CDR3 nucleotides read TGTGCCAGCAGAGCCGGACAGGGGAATGAAAAACTGTTTTTT. As protein: CASRAGQGNEKLFF.

The chain joins TRBV15 to TRBJ2-3, with TRBD2 identical over 7 bases. The germline gives CDR1 LNHNV, CDR2 YYDKDF (reference sequence). V lost 8 bases, J lost 4 bases, and 9 bases stayed unmatched. The CDR3 runs to 14 residues. The CDR3 nucleotides are TGTGCCACCCAGCCTAGTGGGAGGGCAGATACGCAGTATTTT. Its protein is CATQPSGRADTQYF.

The V call is TRBV10-3, the J call TRBJ1-4; weak D call: TRBD1 (5 bases). V lost 4 bases and J lost 4, with 10 bases in between. CDR1 ENHRY and CDR2 SYGVKD come from the germline V gene. The CDR3 length is 14 residues. The CDR3 coding sequence is TGTGCCATCAGTGGTGCGGGGGATAATGAAAAACTGTTTTTT. Its protein product is CAISGAGDNEKLFF.

The gene calls are TRBV10-3 and TRBJ2-2, with TRBD1 matching 7 bases. With 11 bases clipped from V and 2 bases from J, the junction kept 8 bases outside the gene matches. The V gene's germline CDR1 is ENHRY and CDR2 SYGVKD. This CDR3 spans 14 amino acids. CDR3 bases: TGTGCCTCCGAGACAGGGCTCAACACCGGGGAGCTGTTTTTT. Its protein product is CASETGLNTGELFF.

The rearrangement uses TRBV7-2 and TRBJ2-1, with 7 bases aligning to TRBD2. V gave up 0 bases and J gave up 4 bases; unmatched junction bases: 3. Germline V lookup: CDR1 SGHTA, CDR2 FQGNSA. The CDR3 length is 15 residues. The CDR3 DNA reads as TGTGCCAGCAGCTTAGCGTGGGGGGGGTACAATGAGCAGTTCTTC. Translating gives CASSLAWGGYNEQFF. Complete variable domain (other parts from reference TRBV7-2 and TRBJ2-1): GAGVSQSPSNKVTEKGKDVELRCDPISGHTALYWYRQSLGQGLEFLIYFQGNSAPDKSGLPSDRFSAERTGGSVSTLTIQRTQQEDSAVYLCASSLAWGGYNEQFFGPGTRLTVL.

The rearrangement links TRBV29-1 to TRBJ2-3; 9 bases fit TRBD2. The junction had 10 bases not matched to a gene; V was cut back by 5 bases and J by 1 base. Germline CDR1 reads SQVTM; CDR2 reads ANQGSEA. The CDR3 has 16 amino acids. The CDR3 loop reads CSVHLTASGGTDTQYF. The DNA of the CDR3 is TGCAGCGTTCACCTGACAGCTAGCGGGGGCACAGATACGCAGTATTTT.

The J gene is TRBJ1-6, the V gene TRBV6-4; tentatively, D is TRBD1 (5 bases). From germline, CDR1 is MRHNA and CDR2 SNTAGT. The V and J ends lost 3 bases and 8 bases respectively, with 20 bases between them. This CDR3 is 17 amino acids long. This chain's CDR3 is CASSERAGGRGDSPLHF. For the CDR3, the DNA is TGTGCCAGCAGTGAACGGGCCGGAGGACGGGGGGATTCACCCCTCCACTTT.

The chain employs TRBV10-3 and TRBJ2-7; 7 nucleotides agree with TRBD1. Trimming removed 3 bases from V and 2 bases from J; junction bases left unmatched: 7. The germline gives CDR1 ENHRY, CDR2 SYGVKD. The CDR3 length is 15 residues. CDR3 sequence: CAISDTRQGPYEQYF. The DNA for the CDR3 is TGTGCCATCAGTGACACTCGACAGGGCCCCTACGAGCAGTACTTC.

The V call is TRBV3-1 (or the pseudogene TRBV3-2), the J call TRBJ2-7; 8 nucleotides match TRBD2. There are 14 residues in the CDR3. V lost 6 bases, J lost 5 bases, and 9 bases stayed unmatched. CDR1 is LGHDT and CDR2 is YNNKEL in the germline V gene (reference sequence). CDR3 loop: CASRRSGIQHEQYF. The CDR3 DNA sequence: TGTGCCAGCAGGCGTAGCGGGATTCAGCACGAGCAGTACTTC.

The CDR3 bases are TGTGCCAGCAGCCACCGGGACAGGGGGTACGAGCAGTACTTC. Translating gives CASSHRDRGYEQYF. The V gene is TRBV2, the J gene TRBJ2-7; 11 nucleotides agree with TRBD1. J was trimmed by 4 bases and V by 6 bases; bases with no gene match: 5. The CDR3 totals 14 residues. From germline, CDR1 is SNHLY and CDR2 FYNNEI. The full variable domain, completed using reference TRBV2 and TRBJ2-7, is EPEVTQTPSHQVTQMGQEVILRCVPISNHLYFYWYRQILGQKVEFLVSFYNNEISEKSEIFDDQFSVERPDGSNFTLKIRSTKLEDSAMYFCASSHRDRGYEQYFGPGTRLTVT.

The chain links TRBV18 to TRBJ2-3, with 9 bases aligning to TRBD2. The CDR3 spans 14 residues. The ends lost 2 bases at V and 7 bases at J; junction bases unmatched: 4. Germline V gives CDR1 KGHSH, CDR2 LQKENI. The DNA for the CDR3 is TGTGCCAGCTCACCAAGCGGGGGGCTTTATACGCAGTATTTT. Amino acids: CASSPSGGLYTQYF. Using reference TRBV18 and TRBJ2-3 for the parts outside the CDR3, the full variable domain is NAGVMQNPRHLVRRRGQEARLRCSPMKGHSHVYWYRQLPEEGLKFMVYLQKENIIDESGMPKERFSAEFPKEGPSILRIQQVVRGDSAAYFCASSPSGGLYTQYFGPGTRLTVL.

Here the CDR3 DNA reads TGCGCCAGCAGCCAAGAAGTCCCAGCGGCCCAAACCTACGAGCAGTACTTC. It is translated as CASSQEVPAAQTYEQYF. The chain employs TRBV4-1 and TRBJ2-7, with D maybe TRBD2 (5 bases). The ends were cut back, 0 bases at V and 2 bases at J, with 17 bases in the middle. CDR3 length: 17 amino acids. The germline V gene encodes CDR1 MGHRA and CDR2 YSYEKL.

The gene calls are TRBV6-5 and TRBJ1-5, with 7 bases aligning to TRBD1. The CDR3 runs to 15 residues. V trimming: 8 bases; J trimming: 4 bases; junction bases outside the gene matches: 11. The germline gives CDR1 MNHEY, CDR2 SVGAGI. The CDR3 nucleotides read TGTGCCAGCGGGGAAAGACAGGGCCTAAATCAGCCCCAGCATTTT. This encodes CASGERQGLNQPQHF.

The chain uses TRBV3-1 (or the pseudogene TRBV3-2) and TRBJ2-4; D is perhaps TRBD2 (7 bases). Germline-derived CDR1 and CDR2 are LGHDT and YNNKEL (reference sequence). V was trimmed by 0 bases and J by 0 bases, leaving 15 bases between them. The CDR3 runs 18 residues. CDR3: CASSQDWGGAGAKNIQYF. DNA of the CDR3: TGTGCCAGCAGCCAAGATTGGGGGGGGGCTGGAGCCAAAAACATTCAGTACTTC.

The chain uses TRBV4-3 and TRBJ1-6; D is unclear. CDR1 is LGHNA, CDR2 YSLEER, per germline. The V end lost 1 base, the J end lost 7 bases, and 11 bases lay between the germline ends. This CDR3 contains 15 residues. The CDR3 sequence: CASSQAHGLNSPLHF. DNA of the CDR3: TGCGCCAGCAGCCAAGCGCACGGACTGAATTCACCCCTCCACTTT.

V and J are TRBV7-3 and TRBJ1-2, with 7 positions matching TRBD1. This CDR3 has 13 residues. V shed 5 bases, J shed 8 bases, and the junction held 8 bases outside the gene matches. Germline CDR1 reads SGHTA; CDR2 reads FQGTGA. For the CDR3, the DNA is TGTGCCAGCAGCGCCGGGACAGCCCGAGGCTACACCTTC. It codes for CASSAGTARGYTF.

The V gene is TRBV7-2, the J gene TRBJ1-2; weak D call: TRBD1 (6 bases). Trimming took 1 base from V and 4 from J, leaving 13 bases between them. The CDR3 is made up of 15 amino acids. The V gene's germline CDR1 is SGHTA and CDR2 FQGNSA. The CDR3 DNA reads as TGTGCCAGCAGCTTAGACCCGGGACAAGCCTATGGCTACACCTTC. Translated, it gives CASSLDPGQAYGYTF. Looking up the rest from reference TRBV7-2 and TRBJ1-2 gives the full variable domain: GAGVSQSPSNKVTEKGKDVELRCDPISGHTALYWYRQSLGQGLEFLIYFQGNSAPDKSGLPSDRFSAERTGGSVSTLTIQRTQQEDSAVYLCASSLDPGQAYGYTFGSGTRLTVV.

This sequence joins TRBV19 and TRBJ1-5; TRBD1 aligns across 7 bases. CDR1 is LNHDA, CDR2 SQIVND, per germline (reference sequence). This CDR3 contains 16 residues. J lost 3 bases, V lost 7 bases, and 12 bases had no gene match. CDR3 residues: CASTSDRAIPNQPQHF. CDR3 in DNA: TGTGCCAGTACGAGCGACAGGGCGATCCCCAATCAGCCCCAGCATTTT.

The chain uses TRBV19 and TRBJ2-3, with 8 bases matching TRBD1. The CDR3 is 15 residues long. The V segment lost 4 bases and the J segment 3 bases; nucleotides outside the gene matches: 6. The germline gives CDR1 LNHDA, CDR2 SQIVND (reference sequence). CDR3 DNA sequence: TGTGCCAGTAGTACCCGACAGGGGCGGACAGATACGCAGTATTTT. The encoded protein is CASSTRQGRTDTQYF. Complete variable domain (other parts from reference TRBV19 and TRBJ2-3): DGGITQSPKYLFRKEGQNVTLSCEQNLNHDAMYWYRQDPGQGLRLIYYSQIVNDFQKGDIAEGYSVSREKKESFPLTVTSAQKNPTAFYLCASSTRQGRTDTQYFGPGTRLTVL.

This clone was counted between two and nine times. The V gene is TRBV11-2, the J gene TRBJ2-6; D unresolved. The V and J ends lost 5 bases and 3 bases respectively, with 11 bases between them. CDR3 size: 15 residues. Germline V gene lookup returns CDR1 SGHAT and CDR2 FQNNGV. The CDR3 nucleotides read TGTGCCAGCAGCCTTGGTACGGTTGGGGCCAACGTCCTGACTTTC. This sequence encodes CASSLGTVGANVLTF.

This chain links TRBV11-1 with TRBJ2-1; TRBD2 matches at 9 bases. Germline CDR1 reads SGHAT; CDR2 reads FQDESV (reference sequence). The length of the CDR3 is 11 residues. With 4 bases clipped from V and 13 bases from J, the junction kept 2 bases outside the gene matches. The CDR3 DNA reads as TGTGCCAGCAGCTCTAGCGGGATCCAGTTCTTC. The encoded protein is CASSSSGIQFF.

This chain joins TRBV2 and TRBJ1-1, with D perhaps TRBD1 (6 bases). V was cut by 5 bases and J by 7 bases, with 14 bases left in between. Germline CDR1 and CDR2: SNHLY and FYNNEI. This CDR3 is 13 amino acids long. In DNA form, the CDR3 reads TGTGCCAGCAGTCACATAGGGACAAATGAAGCTTTCTTT. It is translated as CASSHIGTNEAFF.

The chain links TRBV27 to TRBJ2-2, with D possibly matching TRBD1 (7 bases). Trimming took 7 bases from V and 4 from J, leaving 16 bases between them. This CDR3 contains 15 residues. Germline V gene data show CDR1 as MNHEY and CDR2 as SMNVEV (reference sequence). CDR3 sequence reads: CASTTYQGGTGELFF. DNA of the CDR3: TGTGCCAGCACTACGTACCAGGGGGGCACCGGGGAGCTGTTTTTT.